Described below is a single T cell receptor beta chain sequence and its context. Its antigen is unidentified. This sample stems from a study of T cells in Graves' hyperthyroidism and ophthalmopathy. General study results and limits: Peripheral blood also featured most of the thyroid clonotypes expanded above 0.001.

The CDR3 is made up of 15 amino acids. V lost 5 bases, J lost 4 bases, and 6 bases stayed unmatched. Germline V gene data show CDR1 as SEHNR and CDR2 as FQNEAQ (reference sequence). Amplified TCR beta CDR3 regions derived from RNA transcripts. Using the HTBI primer set, a first-round RT-PCR was run on the TCR CDR3. TCRdb processed the multiplex PCR reads anew with MiXCR; each CDR3 protein has one entry. The data hold approximately 870,000 distinct CDR3 sequences, with approximately 40% observed a single time. Thyroid ultrasound and orbital computed tomography, with clinical symptoms and serum thyroxine and TRAb, informed diagnoses.

This rearrangement joins TRBV7-9 to TRBJ1-1; 11 nucleotides match TRBD1. The material sequenced was blood. The TCR was taken from a man younger than 35 with Graves' hyperthyroidism. DNA of the CDR3: TGTGCCAGCAGCCAGGACAGGGGGCGCACCACTGAAGCTTTCTTT. Its translation is CASSQDRGRTTEAFF.